Given below is one T cell receptor beta chain in context. As yet, its antigen is unknown. PCR was performed using 60 Vbeta and 13 Jbeta primers. As processed by the authors: An analysis performed later counted 72 million or so unique TCR beta chains (approximately 10 million of them shared). Sequenced by immunoSEQ multiplex PCR; TCRdb stores in-frame clones only, minus some. V and J calls and clone size come straight from that table; D and trimming were deduced from the DNA. The repertoire consists of more than 95,000 clones, with around 75% occurring once and the leading ten covering less than 2.5%. These data are taken from a study of cytomegalovirus exposure and HLA in healthy donors. Whole-study findings and limits: Across HLA loci, a later analysis found differing TCR association rates, with DRB1 most and HLA-C fewest.

Between the trimmed V and J ends, which lost 0 bases and 2 bases, there was a span of 12 bases. In germline, CDR1 is SGHRS, CDR2 YFSETQ. This CDR3 has 15 residues. The V gene is TRBV5-1, the J gene TRBJ2-7, with a weak D call TRBD2 (6 bases). This TCR was sampled from a man between 25 and 39 years old in good health and CMV-seronegative. The sequenced sample consisted of PBMCs. Written as DNA, the CDR3 is TGCGCCAGCAGCTTGGATGGGACTGGAACCTACGAGCAGTACTTC. Protein product: CASSLDGTGTYEQYF.